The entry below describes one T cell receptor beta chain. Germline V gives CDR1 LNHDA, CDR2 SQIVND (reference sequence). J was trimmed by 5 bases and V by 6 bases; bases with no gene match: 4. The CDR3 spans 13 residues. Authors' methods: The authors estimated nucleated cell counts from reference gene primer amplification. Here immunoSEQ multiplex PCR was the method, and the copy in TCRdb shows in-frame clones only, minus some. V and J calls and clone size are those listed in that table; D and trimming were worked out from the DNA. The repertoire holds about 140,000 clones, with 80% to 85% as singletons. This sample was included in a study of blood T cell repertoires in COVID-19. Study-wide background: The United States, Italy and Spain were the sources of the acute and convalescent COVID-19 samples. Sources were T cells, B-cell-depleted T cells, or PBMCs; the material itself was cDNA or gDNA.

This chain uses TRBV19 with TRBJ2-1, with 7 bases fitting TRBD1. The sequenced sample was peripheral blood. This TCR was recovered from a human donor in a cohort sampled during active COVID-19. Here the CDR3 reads CASRGQTDNEQFF. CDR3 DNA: TGTGCCAGTAGGGGACAGACCGACAATGAGCAGTTCTTC.